A single T cell receptor beta chain is shown here with its context. Its specificity is unknown. Per germline, CDR1 SGHRS and CDR2 YFSETQ. V was pared by 3 bases and J by 2 bases, with 8 bases between. The CDR3 covers 13 residues. The record originates from a study of cytomegalovirus exposure and HLA in healthy donors. General observations from the study: On later analysis, the bulk of CMV-associated TCR beta chains appeared to be HLA-restricted. Earlier analysis yielded a pattern in which most TCR beta V segments were productive about 90% or about 30% of the time. Follow-up analysis found HLA locus-dependent TCR association rates, highest for DRB1 and lowest for HLA-C.

It was with 60 Vbeta and 13 Jbeta primers that the PCR ran. Sequencing used immunoSEQ multiplex PCR; TCRdb keeps in-frame clones, though not all of them. The table has about 140,000 clones, 79% seen once. This sequence was found in a man younger than 30 in good health and CMV-seronegative. The chain is built from TRBV5-1 and TRBJ1-2; a weak D match, TRBD1 (6 bases). The sequenced sample consisted of PBMCs. CDR3 amino acids: CASSYGQNYGYTF. The CDR3 coding sequence is TGCGCCAGCAGCTACGGACAGAACTATGGCTACACCTTC.